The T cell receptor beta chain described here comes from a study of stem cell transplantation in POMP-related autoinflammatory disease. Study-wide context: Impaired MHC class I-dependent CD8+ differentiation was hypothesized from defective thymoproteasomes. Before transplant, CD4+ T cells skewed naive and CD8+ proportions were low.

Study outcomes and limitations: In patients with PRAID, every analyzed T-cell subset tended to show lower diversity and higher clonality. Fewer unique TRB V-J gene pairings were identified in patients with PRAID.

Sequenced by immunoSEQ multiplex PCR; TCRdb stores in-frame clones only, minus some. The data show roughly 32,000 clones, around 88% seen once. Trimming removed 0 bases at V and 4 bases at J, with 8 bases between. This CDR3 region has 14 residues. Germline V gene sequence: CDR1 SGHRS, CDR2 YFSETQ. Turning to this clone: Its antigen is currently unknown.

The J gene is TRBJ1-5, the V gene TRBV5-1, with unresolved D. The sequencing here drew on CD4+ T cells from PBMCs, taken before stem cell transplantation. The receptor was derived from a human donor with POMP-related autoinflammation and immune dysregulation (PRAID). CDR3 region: CASSLEGPNQPQHF. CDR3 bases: TGCGCCAGCAGCTTGGAAGGCCCTAATCAGCCCCAGCATTTT.